The subject of this entry is one TCR beta chain. Its antigen is currently not known. No base quality values were provided; no much bigger clone lies one nucleotide off. The TCR beta CDR3 regions were amplified from the RNA transcripts. The TCR CDR3 was subjected to a first round of RT-PCR using the HTBI primer set and the Qiagen OneStep RT-PCR kit. Libraries were constructed in a second round of multiplex PCR, after which size selection and purification were performed. The libraries were sequenced on an Illumina HiSeq2000 using paired-end 100 bp reads. The source study handled its data this way. SOAPnuke was used to process the raw data, with reads discarded if the reads contained adapters or uncalled bases, had a mean Phred below 15, or lacked an exact constant-primer or identifier match. COPE v1.2.5 was used to merge the high-quality paired reads, and each unique nucleotide sequence was defined as a clonotype. MiTCR v1.1 was used to align clonotypes to the IMGT TRBV, TRBD and TRBJ reference segments. Only V-J combinations with frequency above 0.0001, covering 99% to 99.2% of repertoires, were analysed. A TCS score was defined as the ratio between F50 (clonal expansion) and ExV (chaos), using BLOSUM62-based TCRdist between CDR3 peptides within each V-J. Welch's t-statistics and random forest reduced 450 to 600 V-J features to roughly 13, which were used in a naive Bayes classifier (R e1071). TCRdb itself trimmed the public reads at Q25 with fastp, ran MiXCR and retained productive beta chains. Identical CDR3 protein sequences are pooled into one entry, listed with their most common genes and DNA. The V and J calls come from TCRdb's annotation, not from the publication. This sample has about 380,000 distinct CDR3 sequences in its table, and approximately 14% of those were observed once. 9.5% to 11% of the sample rests with the top ten.

These data come from a study of T cells in Graves' hyperthyroidism and ophthalmopathy (dated by TCRdb to between 2017 and 2020). Background on the whole study: Peripheral blood was collected at initial diagnosis, before any treatment. To identify TCR V-J signatures that set the groups apart, the researchers used a discovery cohort of approximately 98 patients, made up of under 50 with Graves' ophthalmopathy and about 60 with stable Graves' hyperthyroidism. Whether ophthalmopathy could be predicted prospectively was tested in an independent validation cohort made up of approximately 19 hyperthyroidism patients plus 17 patients who later progressed to ophthalmopathy. The roughly 100 discovery patients were randomly split 7:3 into training and test sets. The study also compared thyroid tissue and blood T-cell repertoires from five or six Graves' hyperthyroidism patients. After blood sampling, hyperthyroidism patients were treated with methimazole at a starting dose of 30 mg daily, and ophthalmopathy patients were treated with high-dose intravenous methylprednisolone. According to the paper, TCR Vbeta CDR3 sequencing was carried out on over 130 peripheral blood samples, which came from approximately 41 ophthalmopathy, 75 or so hyperthyroidism and about 17 progressor patients. The research as a whole found: No statistical method was used to fix the sample size in advance, and group allocation was not hidden from the investigators. A 13 V-J signature model separated ophthalmopathy from stable hyperthyroidism, with 87.88% sensitivity and roughly 84% specificity in cross-validation and 80%/75% in testing. Most expanded thyroid clonotypes (frequency above 0.001) were also found in blood, which suggests that blood repertoires may mirror thyroid immune responses. In validation, the model predicted progression to ophthalmopathy a median of roughly 6.5 months before onset, with approximately 70% sensitivity and roughly 77% specificity.

Graves' hyperthyroidism was defined as stable when no progression to ophthalmopathy occurred over 18 months of follow-up. The hyperthyroidism patients were between 18 and 65 years old and newly diagnosed, with a disease duration of less than 2 months. Patients with uncontrolled infections, other autoimmune diseases, pregnancy or lactation were excluded. Diagnoses were based on clinical symptoms, serum thyroxine and TRAb, thyroid ultrasound and orbital computed tomography. Ficoll-Paque density gradient centrifugation was used to isolate PBMCs from under 11 ml of fresh peripheral blood. Trizol reagent was used to extract total RNA, and RNA quality was then checked on an Agilent 2100 Bioanalyzer. The junction shows trimming of 0 bases on V and 3 bases on J, plus 8 bases between the germline ends. The CDR3 has 14 amino acids, counting the end cysteine and phenylalanine. Just CDR3 DNA is preserved here, 42 bases in frame from base 1. CDR1 and CDR2 are read off the germline V gene (reference sequence) as LNHNV and YYDKDF.

The sample taken for sequencing was blood. The receptor chain draws on TRBV15 and TRBJ1-2, with a weak D call of TRBD1 (6 bases match). This clonotype was sampled from a woman aged 55-75 years with Graves' hyperthyroidism. The CDR3 reads CATSRDRTDYGYTF. The DNA sequence follows: TGTGCCACCAGCAGAGACAGGACAGACTATGGCTACACCTTC.